A selection of T cell receptor beta chains follows, all from one sample in a study of blood T cell repertoires in COVID-19. Sequencing was performed with immunoSEQ multiplex PCR; in TCRdb, only in-frame clones are kept and a portion is missing. The sample lists nearly 350,000 clones; around nine tenths were seen once. The sequenced material came from peripheral blood. These receptors were taken from a woman in her 70s with COVID-19, enrolled during active disease. Both conserved end residues are part of each CDR3. D genes are given only for firm matches. Some rows have no size entry. The others give once, few or many, or a class for an expanded clone.

J gene: TRBJ2-1
D gene: NA
V gene: TRBV24-1
clone size: NA
CDR3 DNA: TGTGCCACCAGTGAGGCAGGGGGGTTAACTTCGCCTGAGCAGTTCTTC
CDR3 protein: CATSEAGGLTSPEQFF

J gene: TRBJ1-1
D gene: TRBD1
V gene: TRBV28
clone size: NA
CDR3 DNA: TGTGCCAGCAGTCCCGACAGGGCAGGCGCTTTCTTT
CDR3 protein: CASSPDRAGAFF

J gene: TRBJ1-1
D gene: NA
V gene: TRBV11-2
clone size: NA
CDR3 DNA: TGTGCCAGCAGGGATAATATCGTGGAGGAAGCTTTCTTT
CDR3 protein: CASRDNIVEEAFF

J gene: TRBJ2-7
D gene: NA
V gene: TRBV28
clone size: NA
CDR3 DNA: TGTGCCAGCAGTTTACAGTACCGTGATTACGAGCAGTACTTC
CDR3 protein: CASSLQYRDYEQYF

J gene: TRBJ1-1
D gene: NA
V gene: TRBV12-5
clone size: NA
CDR3 DNA: TGTGCTACCACCGGGGGGCCGAACACTGAAGCTTTCTTT
CDR3 protein: CATTGGPNTEAFF

J gene: TRBJ1-2
D gene: TRBD1
V gene: TRBV5-8
clone size: NA
CDR3 DNA: TGTGCCAGCAGCTTCGGATCAGGGGGAAACTATGGCTACACCTTC
CDR3 protein: CASSFGSGGNYGYTF

J gene: TRBJ1-5
D gene: NA
V gene: TRBV3-1/TRBV3-2
clone size: NA
CDR3 DNA: TGTGCCAGCAGCCCCCAGGGGAACAATCAGCCCCAGCATTTT
CDR3 protein: CASSPQGNNQPQHF

J gene: TRBJ2-1
D gene: NA
V gene: TRBV6-5
clone size: NA
CDR3 DNA: TGTGCCAGCAGTTACTCCTCCCTCAATGAGCAGTTCTTC
CDR3 protein: CASSYSSLNEQFF

J gene: TRBJ1-3
D gene: TRBD1
V gene: TRBV5-1
clone size: NA
CDR3 DNA: TGCGCCAGCAGCTCGGCCAGACAGGGGGCAGCGGGAAACACCATATATTTT
CDR3 protein: CASSSARQGAAGNTIYF

J gene: TRBJ2-2
D gene: TRBD2
V gene: TRBV4-2
clone size: once
CDR3 DNA: TGTGCCAGCAGCCTTCTCGCAGGTGGAGCGGGGTCGAACACCGGGGAGCTGTTTTTT
CDR3 protein: CASSLLAGGAGSNTGELFF

J gene: TRBJ1-5
D gene: NA
V gene: TRBV30
clone size: NA
CDR3 DNA: TGTGCCTGGAGTGTGGAGGGAAATAGACAGCCCCAGCATTTT
CDR3 protein: CAWSVEGNRQPQHF

J gene: TRBJ1-5
D gene: NA
V gene: TRBV19
clone size: NA
CDR3 DNA: TGTGCCAGTAGCAAACGGGAGGGAGTAGATCAGCCCCAGCATTTT
CDR3 protein: CASSKREGVDQPQHF

J gene: TRBJ2-7
D gene: TRBD1
V gene: TRBV15
clone size: once
CDR3 DNA: TGTGCCACCAGCACTTTCGGGACAGCCTACGAGCAGTACTTC
CDR3 protein: CATSTFGTAYEQYF

J gene: TRBJ1-6
D gene: TRBD1
V gene: TRBV15
clone size: once
CDR3 DNA: TGTGCCACCAGCAGAGAGACAGGGGTGGGTTCACCCCTCCACTTT
CDR3 protein: CATSRETGVGSPLHF

J gene: TRBJ1-1
D gene: TRBD1
V gene: TRBV9
clone size: NA
CDR3 DNA: TGTGCCAGCAGCTCCGGACAGGGGGCGTACACTGAAGCTTTCTTT
CDR3 protein: CASSSGQGAYTEAFF

J gene: TRBJ2-6
D gene: TRBD1
V gene: TRBV27
clone size: NA
CDR3 DNA: TGTGCCAGCAGTACCGGGACAGGGTATGGGGCCAACGTCCTGACTTTC
CDR3 protein: CASSTGTGYGANVLTF

J gene: TRBJ1-2
D gene: TRBD1
V gene: TRBV5-1
clone size: NA
CDR3 DNA: TGCGCCAGCAGGGACAGGGACTATGGCTACACCTTC
CDR3 protein: CASRDRDYGYTF

J gene: TRBJ2-3
D gene: NA
V gene: TRBV4-1
clone size: NA
CDR3 DNA: TGCGCCAGCAGCCAAGGCGGTACGCAGTATTTT
CDR3 protein: CASSQGGTQYF